This TCR beta chain appears in the sequencing data of a study of blood T cell repertoires in COVID-19 (dated by TCRdb to the early 2020s). Regarding the study in general: Collaborator samples came from the United States, Italy and Spain and covered acute and convalescent phases of COVID-19. The sample metadata nearly always contained a de-identified subject ID, COVID-19 status, age in years and sex. The material from the prospective study consisted of cDNA or gDNA derived from T cells, B-cell-depleted T cells, or PBMCs. The dataset comprised deeply sampled blood TCRbeta repertoires from subjects exposed to, actively infected with, or recovered from COVID-19. Where available, HLA class I and class II types were obtained from metadata supplied by the sample provider rather than from assay-based typing. The samples were drawn from two sources: the first 160 participants of the ongoing ImmuneRACE study, and over 1,000 subjects contributed by 6 global collaborators. The repertoires were released in a freely available public database meant as a resource for research on the immune response to SARS-CoV-2. What the work shows at the level of the full study, not this receptor alone: Clinical and demographic metadata were provided uncurated, with the amount varying by source and participant.

The immunoSEQ Assay, a bias-controlled multiplex PCR, was used to amplify TCRbeta CDR3 regions from genomic DNA. Concerning the study's data processing: The number of nucleated cells in each sample was estimated by amplification of reference gene primers within the assay. To quantify the absolute abundance of each unique TCRbeta CDR3 rearrangement, sequence reads were collapsed and filtered. Productive Simpson clonality was computed per sample as the square root of Simpson's diversity index over productive rearrangements. Entries here come from immuneACCESS through TCRdb and include only in-frame sequences with V and J called. Some clones fail to appear in such tables; in the studies checked, an unresolved V gene covers under half of the shortfall, and the cause of the remainder is unknown. D and trimming were read from the DNA, whereas the V and J calls and clone size are those reported in that table. This sample lists 120,000 to 150,000 clones; about 85% were detected once. Roughly 2.7% of the sample rests with the top ten.

The germline V gene yields SNHLY for CDR1 and FYNNEI for CDR2. There are 13 amino acids in the CDR3, from cysteine to phenylalanine inclusive. Only the CDR3 DNA stays, 39 bases, in frame from base 1. The trim is 7 bases for V and 10 bases for J, with a gap of 14 bases between the germline ends. Regarding this clone: Its antigen is still unknown. No clone much larger than this one lies a single base away; base qualities are absent.

The collaborating institutions used their own protocols to collect whole blood in K2EDTA tubes. For TCRbeta analysis, collaborators shipped samples in one of three forms: frozen whole blood, isolated PBMCs, or DNA extracted from either of those sample types. The chain joins TRBV2 to TRBJ1-6; the D gene is perhaps TRBD1, from 6 matching bases. The sample was peripheral blood. The clonotype was recovered from a human donor with acute or convalescent COVID-19. The donor label of this sample is uncertain. The CDR3 amino acid sequence is: CASNPDSPSPLHF. At the DNA level, the sequence is TGTGCCAGCAACCCGGACAGCCCATCACCCCTCCACTTT.